The present TCR beta chain was sequenced within a study of blood T cells in healthy people across ages (dated by TCRdb to the mid-2010s). Some background on the complete study: Template switching captured roughly one uniquely barcoded TCR beta cDNA molecule per two T cells in model experiments. Two additional independent replicas of 1 million unique cDNA reads from the same blood draw were analyzed for two donors (one aged 18 to 30 and one aged 80 or older). Four age groups were formed from the donors: young (average about 17 years), middle-aged (approximately 39), aged (under 70) and long-lived (about 80). Donors of different ages were randomly distributed across sequencing lanes to avoid experimental bias. To track age-related changes in TCR beta repertoire diversity, the study relied on deep sequencing normalized with unique cDNA molecular identifiers.

The library came from 5' RACE. TCRdb names Illumina HiSeq 2500 as the instrument used. A second PCR of roughly 7 to 11 cycles was performed with a sample-barcoded 5' primer and a J-beta primer mix. A template-switch 5' adaptor carrying 12 random nucleotides introduced a unique molecular identifier onto each TCR beta cDNA molecule. Each sample yielded at least 3 million CDR3-containing paired-end reads. First-strand cDNA synthesis was performed from all RNA using the Mint cDNA synthesis kit, with priming by a TRBC-specific oligonucleotide. Following uracil-DNA glycosylase treatment, all cDNA underwent a first 18-cycle PCR with the universal primers M1SS and BC2_uni_R. In the authors' own workflow: Each sample was normalized by randomly selecting 1 million high-quality reads, each carrying a distinct molecular identifier. Instead of being binned into consensus sequences, reads that shared molecular identifiers were thrown out. MiTCR, run with a Q25 quality threshold and the strictest error-elimination algorithm, handled CDR3 identification, clonotype clustering and error correction. A nonparametric unseen species model using Euler transformation provided a lower-bound estimate of total TCR beta diversity. The public reads were reprocessed in TCRdb via fastp at Q25 and MiXCR, keeping in-frame beta chains. All rows with the same CDR3 protein become a single entry with the most common DNA and genes. In this record, the V and J calls reflect TCRdb's handling and not the investigators' own analysis. The sample table shows about 1.7 million distinct CDR3 sequences, and approximately 30% are seen once. The ten largest make up more than 6% of the sample.

V is pared back by 3 bases and J by 9 bases, with 9 bases lying between the germline termini. The CDR3, cysteine through phenylalanine, is 11 amino acids long. Solely the CDR3 DNA is kept, with 33 bases framed from the first base. Study-wide findings and limitations: There was a strong correlation between observed TCR beta diversity and the percentage of naive T cells measured by flow cytometry. Donor CMV infection status was unknown, potentially confounding age-related changes in expanded clonotypes. Bulk unsorted PBMC profiling prevented conclusive comparison of naive and antigen-experienced compartments. Estimates of total diversity based on one million sequenced T cells were considered lower bounds and underestimates. As age increased, observed TCR beta diversity per million T cells dropped in a roughly linear way, and a significant reduction was already evident by age 40. Compared with the aged group, more naive CD4+ T cells, fewer expanded clones and increased TCR diversity were shown by the long-lived group, suggesting age selection.

This clonotype was observed at least ten times. Its antigen is currently not known. Per-base qualities were not stored, and no clone one base away is much larger. The 39 donors, aged about 6 to 100 years, were systemically healthy Caucasian individuals from Russia. Approximately 10 milliliters of peripheral blood were collected from each donor into EDTA-treated Vacutainer tubes. Ficoll-Paque density-gradient centrifugation was used to isolate PBMCs, with at least 7 million per sample. Total RNA, at least 6 micrograms per sample, was extracted from PBMCs with Trizol reagent. For every donor, flow cytometry on a PBMC aliquot measured the percentage of naive CD45RAhigh/CD27high T cells.

The sequence was collected from a woman in her 30s in good health. Sequenced material: blood. This sequence uses TRBV12-3 or TRBV12-4 and TRBJ2-7; TRBD1 is perhaps the D gene, given 6 matching bases. CDR3 protein: CASSLDSSQYF. The bases are TGTGCCAGCAGTTTGGACAGCTCGCAGTACTTC.